The T cell receptor beta chain described here comes from a study of T cell changes during pregnancy in multiple sclerosis. Trimming left V 6 bases short and J 3 bases short, with 19 bases between. The CDR3 has 16 residues. From germline, CDR1 is SNHLY and CDR2 FYNNEI. Generated by immunoSEQ multiplex PCR, the TCRdb table keeps only in-frame clones and is missing some. The sample carries under 110,000 clones, roughly 92% recorded once. Sequences were derived from peripheral blood, sampled after pregnancy. The V gene is TRBV2, the J gene TRBJ2-3; tentative D call: TRBD2 (6 bases). The source of this sequence is a female donor with multiple sclerosis, enrolled in a pregnancy study. The CDR3: CASRRGAPTGTDTQYF. The DNA of the CDR3 is TGTGCCAGCAGGCGGGGCGCGCCCACCGGGACAGATACGCAGTATTTT. The full variable domain, its missing parts supplied by reference TRBV2 and TRBJ2-3, is EPEVTQTPSHQVTQMGQEVILRCVPISNHLYFYWYRQILGQKVEFLVSFYNNEISEKSEIFDDQFSVERPDGSNFTLKIRSTKLEDSAMYFCASRRGAPTGTDTQYFGPGTRLTVL.